The clone carrying this T cell receptor beta chain was found a few times. This sample is part of a study of CD8 T cells in ankylosing spondylitis. TCRdb processed the 5' RACE reads anew with MiXCR; each CDR3 protein has one entry. Of 250,000 or so distinct CDR3 sequences in the sample, 18% were seen once. Between the trimmed V and J ends, which lost 7 bases and 6 bases, there was a span of 11 bases. This CDR3 comprises 12 residues. CDR1 and CDR2 (germline): SGHRS, YFSETQ. The TCR was taken from a male donor with ankylosing spondylitis or in good health (not recorded which). The rearrangement joins TRBV5-1 to TRBJ2-1, with D possibly being TRBD2 (6 bases). The specimen was blood, either unsorted or a sorted T cell fraction (not recorded which). This CDR3 reads CASRLEANEQFF. The DNA for the CDR3 is TGCGCCAGCCGACTAGAGGCCAATGAGCAGTTCTTC.